This is a list of T cell receptor beta chains from one sample in a study of blood T cell repertoires in COVID-19. The repertoire was sequenced with immunoSEQ multiplex PCR; TCRdb's copy has only in-frame clones and lacks some. The data hold under 200,000 clones, with around four fifths observed a single time. The sequenced sample consisted of peripheral blood. All receptors derive from a woman of 80 years or more with COVID-19, enrolled during active disease. The conserved cysteine and the conserved F or W are not part of the CDR3 here. The listing skips clone size in some rows; elsewhere it reads once, few, many or a size class.

clone size: NA
V gene: TRBV4-2
J gene: TRBJ1-5
CDR3 protein: ASSQDRGGIQPQH

clone size: NA
V gene: TRBV19
J gene: TRBJ1-5
CDR3 protein: ASSAGVVSNQPQH

clone size: NA
V gene: TRBV19
J gene: TRBJ1-1
CDR3 protein: ASSPQRGTEAF

clone size: NA
V gene: TRBV28
J gene: TRBJ1-4
CDR3 protein: ASRGGGREKLF

clone size: NA
V gene: TRBV6-1
J gene: TRBJ1-1
CDR3 protein: ASSDLDRNTEAF

clone size: NA
V gene: TRBV14
J gene: TRBJ1-3
CDR3 protein: ASSHLIGGGNTIY

clone size: NA
V gene: TRBV7-2
J gene: TRBJ1-1
CDR3 protein: ASSLSRGREAF

clone size: NA
V gene: TRBV5-1
J gene: TRBJ1-3
CDR3 protein: ASSLGSSGNTIY

clone size: few
V gene: TRBV25-1
J gene: TRBJ1-4
CDR3 protein: ASSEIDRGNEKLF

clone size: NA
V gene: TRBV27
J gene: TRBJ1-6
CDR3 protein: ASSLRTGLYPYSPLH

clone size: NA
V gene: TRBV3-1/TRBV3-2
J gene: TRBJ1-4
CDR3 protein: ASSPQDPGKLF

clone size: few
V gene: TRBV7-3
J gene: TRBJ2-2
CDR3 protein: ASRAQGPGELF

clone size: NA
V gene: TRBV7-8
J gene: TRBJ2-2
CDR3 protein: ASSLGARTGELF

clone size: NA
V gene: TRBV18
J gene: TRBJ1-4
CDR3 protein: ASSPTGILNEKLF

clone size: NA
V gene: TRBV2
J gene: TRBJ1-1
CDR3 protein: ASRAGQAHPGDTEAF

clone size: NA
V gene: TRBV6-5
J gene: TRBJ1-1
CDR3 protein: ASSYRGNTEAF